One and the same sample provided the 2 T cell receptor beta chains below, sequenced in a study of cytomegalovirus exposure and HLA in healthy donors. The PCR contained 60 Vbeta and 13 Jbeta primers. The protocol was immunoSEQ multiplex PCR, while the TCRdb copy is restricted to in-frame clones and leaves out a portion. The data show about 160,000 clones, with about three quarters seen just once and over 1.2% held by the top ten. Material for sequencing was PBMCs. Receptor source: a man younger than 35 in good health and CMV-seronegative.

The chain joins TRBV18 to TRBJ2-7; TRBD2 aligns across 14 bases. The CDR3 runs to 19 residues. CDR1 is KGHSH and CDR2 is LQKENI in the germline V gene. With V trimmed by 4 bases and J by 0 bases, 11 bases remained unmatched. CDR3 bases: TGTGCCAGCTCACGAGGGGGGACTAGCGGGAGAATCATCTCCTACGAGCAGTACTTC. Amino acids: CASSRGGTSGRIISYEQYF.

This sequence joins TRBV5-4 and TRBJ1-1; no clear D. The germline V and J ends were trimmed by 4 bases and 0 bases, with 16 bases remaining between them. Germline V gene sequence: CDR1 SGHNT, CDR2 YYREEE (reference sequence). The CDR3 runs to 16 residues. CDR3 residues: CASSAGPGSLNTEAFF. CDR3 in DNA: TGTGCCAGCAGCGCCGGACCGGGATCCCTGAACACTGAAGCTTTCTTT.